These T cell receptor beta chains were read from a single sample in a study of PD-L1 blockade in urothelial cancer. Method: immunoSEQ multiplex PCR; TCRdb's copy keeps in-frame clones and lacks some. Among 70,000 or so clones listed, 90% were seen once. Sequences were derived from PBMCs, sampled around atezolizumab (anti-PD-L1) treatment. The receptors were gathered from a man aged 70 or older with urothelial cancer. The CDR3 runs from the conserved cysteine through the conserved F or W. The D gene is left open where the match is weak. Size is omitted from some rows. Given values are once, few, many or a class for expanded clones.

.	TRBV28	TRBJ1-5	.	CASSPAQYQPQHF	TGTGCCAGCAGCCCAGCACAGTATCAGCCCCAGCATTTT
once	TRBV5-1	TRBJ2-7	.	CASSLLGVDTSSYEQYF	TGCGCCAGCAGCTTATTGGGCGTTGATACTAGCTCCTACGAGCAGTACTTC
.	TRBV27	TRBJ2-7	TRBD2	CASSLSASGSVHEQYF	TGTGCCAGCAGTTTATCCGCTAGCGGGAGTGTCCACGAGCAGTACTTC
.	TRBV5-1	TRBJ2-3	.	CASSLEVTTSTDTQYF	TGCGCCAGCAGCTTGGAAGTGACTACATCCACAGATACGCAGTATTTT
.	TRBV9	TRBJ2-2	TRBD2	CASSVVLAGAGELFF	TGTGCCAGCAGCGTAGTTCTAGCGGGAGCCGGGGAGCTGTTTTTT
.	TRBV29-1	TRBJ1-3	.	CSVTGIAGNTIYF	TGCAGCGTTACGGGAATTGCTGGAAACACCATATATTTT
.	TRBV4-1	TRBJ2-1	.	CASSQGLSVNEQFF	TGCGCCAGCAGCCAGGGACTTAGCGTCAATGAGCAGTTCTTC
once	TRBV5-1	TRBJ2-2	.	CASSLGALRSFGELFF	TGCGCCAGCAGCTTGGGGGCCCTGAGATCGTTCGGGGAGCTGTTTTTT
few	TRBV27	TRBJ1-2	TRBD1	CASTPSLGTGYGGYTF	TGTGCCAGCACTCCTAGTCTTGGGACAGGGTACGGCGGCTACACCTTC
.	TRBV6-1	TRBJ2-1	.	CASYERSYNEQFF	TGTGCCAGTTATGAGCGGTCCTACAATGAGCAGTTCTTC
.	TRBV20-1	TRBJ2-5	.	CSAREVETQYF	TGCAGTGCCCGAGAAGTGGAGACCCAGTACTTC
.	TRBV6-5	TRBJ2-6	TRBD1	CASSWTGGSGANVLTF	TGTGCCAGCAGTTGGACAGGGGGCTCTGGGGCCAACGTCCTGACTTTC
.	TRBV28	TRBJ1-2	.	CATARENRYGYTF	TGTGCCACCGCCCGGGAAAACCGTTATGGCTACACCTTC
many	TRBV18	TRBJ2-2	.	CASSPRRGNTGELFF	TGTGCCAGCTCACCACGACGGGGGAACACCGGGGAGCTGTTTTTT
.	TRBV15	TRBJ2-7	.	CATSRESQGPYEQYF	TGTGCCACCAGCAGAGAGTCGCAGGGTCCCTACGAGCAGTACTTC
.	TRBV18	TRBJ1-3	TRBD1	CASSRAGTGRNTIYF	TGTGCCAGCTCACGTGCCGGGACAGGTCGAAACACCATATATTTT
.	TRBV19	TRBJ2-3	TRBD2	CASSTRPGTSGGADTQYF	TGTGCCAGTAGTACCCGTCCCGGGACTAGCGGGGGCGCAGATACGCAGTATTTT
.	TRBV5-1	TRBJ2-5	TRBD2	CASSLSASTGTSGSRGETQYF	TGCGCCAGCAGCTTAAGCGCCTCGACGGGGACTAGCGGGAGTAGGGGAGAGACCCAGTACTTC
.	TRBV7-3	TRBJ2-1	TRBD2	CASSLMAGEQYNEQFF	TGTGCCAGCAGCTTAATGGCGGGGGAACAGTACAATGAGCAGTTCTTC
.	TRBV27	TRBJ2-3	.	CASSATRGFTDTQYF	TGTGCCAGCTCCGCAACTCGGGGGTTCACAGATACGCAGTATTTT
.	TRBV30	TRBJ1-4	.	CAGGGARTNEKLFF	TGTGCCGGAGGAGGGGCTCGAACTAATGAAAAACTGTTTTTT
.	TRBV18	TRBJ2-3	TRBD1	CASSPPGQGTDTQYF	TGTGCCAGCTCACCACCCGGACAGGGCACAGATACGCAGTATTTT
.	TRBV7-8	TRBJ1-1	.	CASSLWEVRVNTEAFF	TGTGCCAGCAGCTTATGGGAGGTCAGGGTGAACACTGAAGCTTTCTTT
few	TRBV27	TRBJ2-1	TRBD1	CASSPQGYEQFF	TGTGCCAGCAGCCCACAGGGGTATGAGCAGTTCTTC
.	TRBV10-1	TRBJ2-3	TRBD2	CASSGESGSRTDTQYF	TGCGCCAGCAGTGGAGAAAGCGGGAGTCGTACAGATACGCAGTATTTT
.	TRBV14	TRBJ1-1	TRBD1	CASSQDRGQPNTEAFF	TGTGCCAGCAGCCAAGATCGGGGACAGCCGAACACTGAAGCTTTCTTT
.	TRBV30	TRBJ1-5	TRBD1	CAWSQQGNSNQPQHF	TGTGCCTGGAGTCAACAGGGGAATAGCAATCAGCCCCAGCATTTT
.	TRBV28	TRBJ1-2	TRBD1	CASSLGQGRVNYGYTF	TGTGCCAGCAGTCTGGGACAGGGACGCGTTAACTATGGCTACACCTTC
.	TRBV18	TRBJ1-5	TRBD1	CASRDRANQPQHF	TGTGCCAGCCGGGACAGGGCGAATCAGCCCCAGCATTTT